The rows below give T cell receptor beta chains drawn from one sample of a study of blood T cell repertoires in COVID-19. Sequenced by immunoSEQ multiplex PCR; TCRdb stores in-frame clones only, minus some. The table has around 230,000 clones, approximately 87% seen once. Sequenced: peripheral blood. The receptors here all came from a woman in her 70s with active or convalescent COVID-19. The CDR3 runs from the conserved cysteine through the conserved F or W. A D gene is named only where the DNA matches it firmly.

D gene: TRBD1; V gene: TRBV24-1; CDR3 protein: CATSDPLTRDRGSYNEQFF
D gene: NA; V gene: TRBV6-5; CDR3 protein: CASSRGRGANYGYTF
D gene: TRBD2; V gene: TRBV28; CDR3 protein: CASRNGLAGFNEQFF
D gene: NA; V gene: TRBV4-1; CDR3 protein: CASTSSTTPGAGGTEAFF
D gene: NA; V gene: TRBV6-5; CDR3 protein: CASRLVAGELFF
D gene: NA; V gene: TRBV30; CDR3 protein: CAHTHSKRGNEQFF
D gene: NA; V gene: TRBV28; CDR3 protein: CASSLGGAGENYGYTF
D gene: NA; V gene: TRBV11-1; CDR3 protein: CASSLQWGQQFF
D gene: NA; V gene: TRBV9; CDR3 protein: CASSGGDSGNTIYF
D gene: NA; V gene: TRBV28; CDR3 protein: CASSLSQTNTIYF
D gene: NA; V gene: TRBV7-8; CDR3 protein: CASSPQGWLETQYF
D gene: NA; V gene: TRBV9; CDR3 protein: CASSAWGTAYEQYF
D gene: TRBD1; V gene: TRBV6-5; CDR3 protein: CASSSSPGGRFYGYTF
D gene: NA; V gene: TRBV3-1/TRBV3-2; CDR3 protein: CASSQEEFLGTGELFF
D gene: TRBD1; V gene: TRBV7-2; CDR3 protein: CASSRLSGGTEAFF
D gene: NA; V gene: TRBV6-5; CDR3 protein: CASSYSPGHGYGYTF
D gene: NA; V gene: TRBV18; CDR3 protein: CASSPASSGYTQYF
D gene: NA; V gene: TRBV29-1; CDR3 protein: CSVEGIGNTEAFF
D gene: TRBD1; V gene: TRBV4-3; CDR3 protein: CASRDTGGLDTQYF
D gene: NA; V gene: TRBV15; CDR3 protein: CATSRDRNGYTF
D gene: TRBD1; V gene: TRBV6-5; CDR3 protein: CASSPGQENTGELFF
D gene: NA; V gene: TRBV28; CDR3 protein: CASSWGLRQPQHF
D gene: TRBD2; V gene: TRBV29-1; CDR3 protein: CSVSGRLYEQYF
D gene: NA; V gene: TRBV7-2; CDR3 protein: CASSERSFGGARQPQHF
D gene: NA; V gene: TRBV18; CDR3 protein: CASSPPDTATGELFF
D gene: TRBD2; V gene: TRBV5-5; CDR3 protein: CASSLASGRGEQYF
D gene: TRBD1; V gene: TRBV7-9; CDR3 protein: CASSFQGATSYEQYF
D gene: NA; V gene: TRBV5-1; CDR3 protein: CASSLAEGWNSPLHF
D gene: NA; V gene: TRBV6-5; CDR3 protein: CATSRRYSNQPQHF
D gene: TRBD2; V gene: TRBV2; CDR3 protein: CASSSPSGSSTGELFF
D gene: TRBD2; V gene: TRBV7-3; CDR3 protein: CASSQRAGGTEEQYF
D gene: NA; V gene: TRBV5-1; CDR3 protein: CASSLAGPRELFF
D gene: NA; V gene: TRBV7-2; CDR3 protein: CASSLPGWTEAFF
D gene: NA; V gene: TRBV5-1; CDR3 protein: CASSLDSTQETQYF
D gene: NA; V gene: TRBV3-1/TRBV3-2; CDR3 protein: CASSPFSSGANVLTF
D gene: NA; V gene: TRBV10-1; CDR3 protein: CASGNARGYEQYF
D gene: NA; V gene: TRBV4-1; CDR3 protein: CASSRAWGANVLTF
D gene: NA; V gene: TRBV7-6; CDR3 protein: CASSPHPGGDFNTGELFF
D gene: NA; V gene: TRBV19; CDR3 protein: CATPASMGETQYF
D gene: NA; V gene: TRBV5-5; CDR3 protein: CASSLQGNEAFF
D gene: NA; V gene: TRBV6-4; CDR3 protein: CASSDSFGAGSHLRGYTF
D gene: NA; V gene: TRBV5-1; CDR3 protein: CASSSDGNYGYTF
D gene: TRBD2; V gene: TRBV2; CDR3 protein: CASRASGEETQYF
D gene: NA; V gene: TRBV12-3/TRBV12-4; CDR3 protein: CASSRSGEAEAFF
D gene: NA; V gene: TRBV4-2; CDR3 protein: CASSQYQTTASGNTIYF
D gene: NA; V gene: TRBV3-1/TRBV3-2; CDR3 protein: CASSLVKGLEGQPQHF
D gene: NA; V gene: TRBV7-3; CDR3 protein: CASSLEQGYNEQFF
D gene: NA; V gene: TRBV28; CDR3 protein: CASSSGSYNSPLHF
D gene: NA; V gene: TRBV29-1; CDR3 protein: CSVEAPGHEPLAPQETQYF
D gene: TRBD2; V gene: TRBV2; CDR3 protein: CASSGLVSSNEQFF
D gene: NA; V gene: TRBV28; CDR3 protein: CASSLGGIYIQYF